This T cell receptor (beta chain) emerged from a study of shared clonotypes between healthy human individuals. In the study overall: The donor group consisted of two women and a few men, aged 18 to 49.

This clone was observed a single time. The antigen is undetermined. TCRdb's copy holds only in-frame clones and misses some; the assay was immunoSEQ multiplex PCR. The table has around 510,000 clones, around 81% seen once. General study results and limits: Expectations were that clonotype sharing among donors would be affected by sequencing depth. Researchers sampled only blood; tissue repertoires likely differ.

The V end was cut by 1 base, the J end by 5 bases, with 11 bases between. Germline CDR1 reads LNHDA; CDR2 reads SQIVND (reference sequence). The CDR3 covers 14 residues. The specimen sequenced was PBMCs. V usage is TRBV19 and J usage is TRBJ2-5; D unresolved. This receptor was obtained from a woman in her 40s in good health. Some clones in this sample may be carry-over from other donors' samples. The CDR3 DNA is TGTGCCAGTAGTATAGCGGCTAGAGGCGAGACCCAGTACTTC. Protein sequence: CASSIAARGETQYF.